These T cell receptor beta chains were read from a single sample in a study of identifying expanded T cells in peripheral blood. TCRdb keeps only in-frame clones here, not all; method: immunoSEQ multiplex PCR. Altogether around 120,000 clones are present, 84% being singletons, with the ten largest covering 3.3%. Sequencing was done on a sample of blood. All receptors derive from a person between 18 and 75 years old in good health. The conserved cysteine and the conserved F or W are not part of the CDR3 here. Size is omitted from some rows. Given values are once, few, many or a class for expanded clones.

.	TRBV19	15	TRBJ1-5	ASSVSHQGSWAQPQH
.	TRBV4-3	15	TRBJ2-5	ASSQDGPSGAQETQY
.	TRBV7-9	13	TRBJ1-2	ASSLGVRAGYGYT
.	TRBV30	9	TRBJ2-4	AWSQGDIQY
.	TRBV15	11	TRBJ1-1	ATSRGGNTEAF
.	TRBV11-3	13	TRBJ1-1	ASSLGGEPNAEAF
.	TRBV10-3	12	TRBJ2-2	ATSSGGITGELF
.	TRBV11-3	12	TRBJ1-1	ASSFRGGNTEAF
few	TRBV6-5	12	TRBJ1-4	ASREDRVDEKLF
.	TRBV18	11	TRBJ2-7	ASSRDRVYEQY
.	TRBV30	12	TRBJ1-2	AWRVGQLHAGYT
.	TRBV7-2	15	TRBJ1-2	ASSLVRGTDTNYGYT
.	TRBV10-2	10	TRBJ2-3	ASRGVGDTQY
.	TRBV9	10	TRBJ2-3	ASSTGEDTQY
.	TRBV27	14	TRBJ1-2	ASSGTDLGLNYGYT
few	TRBV9	13	TRBJ1-1	ASSLTGDVNTEAF
once	TRBV4-3	15	TRBJ2-2	ASSQDLGAGRTGELF
.	TRBV7-9	14	TRBJ2-1	ASSPPTGRLNNEQF
.	TRBV6-1	16	TRBJ2-1	ASSVSPSGHPAYNEQF
.	TRBV2	13	TRBJ2-7	ASNRGRGPGDEQY
.	TRBV2	16	TRBJ2-3	ASSEATRVGASTDTQY
few	TRBV6-5	11	TRBJ1-6	ATRVGPNSPLH
.	TRBV5-1	15	TRBJ2-2	ASNIRGQGRRTGELF
.	TRBV18	13	TRBJ1-5	ASSPSSWGNQPQH
.	TRBV7-8	10	TRBJ1-5	ASSSPSAAQH
.	TRBV5-1	10	TRBJ2-3	ASSSGMDTQY
.	TRBV30	12	TRBJ1-1	AWSTTPRGAEAF
once	TRBV9	13	TRBJ2-1	ASSWEGGAYNEQF
.	TRBV19	13	TRBJ1-1	ARPGRVVVNTEAF
.	TRBV10-3	10	TRBJ1-2	AISGGNYGYT
.	TRBV11-3	12	TRBJ2-7	ASSLARGGGEQY
once	TRBV11-2	13	TRBJ1-5	ASSPTGTNNQPQH
once	TRBV11-2	12	TRBJ1-1	ASSLDVGGTEAF
.	TRBV5-8	9	TRBJ1-6	ASSLSMPLH
.	TRBV2	10	TRBJ2-1	ASTTDVAEQF
.	TRBV6-1	12	TRBJ1-1	ASSLDRGGTEAF
.	TRBV4-1	11	TRBJ1-2	ASSPPWAGGYT
.	TRBV7-9	13	TRBJ1-1	ASSFRQATNTEAF
.	TRBV7-9	12	TRBJ1-1	ASNNPGHYTEAF
.	TRBV27	13	TRBJ1-2	ARTDSRLRYCGYT
.	TRBV30	12	TRBJ2-7	AWSYRTGLYEQY
.	TRBV18	11	TRBJ2-3	ASSPPSTDTQY
.	TRBV13	12	TRBJ2-5	ASSLVALQETQY
.	TRBV7-9	13	TRBJ2-7	ASSALTPSSYEQY
.	TRBV14	13	TRBJ1-6	ASSQERGNYSPLH
.	TRBV5-1	12	TRBJ1-4	ASSTGQGGEKLF
once	TRBV4-2	16	TRBJ2-1	ASSQDSATGANYNEQF